This passage covers 8 T cell receptor beta chains from one sample sequenced in a study of TIL therapy for anti-PD-1-resistant metastatic lung cancer (dated by TCRdb to the early 2020s). TCR beta CDR3 regions were amplified from genomic DNA by bias-controlled multiplex PCR with the immunoSEQ v3 hsTCRB kit. What TCRdb holds here is the immuneACCESS table cut down to in-frame rearrangements. Part of the clones is not present; checked against another copy, under half of the missing clones reflect an unresolved V gene, and the others are unexplained. The sample profile shows about 25,000 clones; over 55% of them were found once. Roughly 7.4% of the sample rests with the top ten. The sample's time point label is to be understood as: pre-treatment sample, taken before nivolumab and TIL therapy. Baseline tumor samples were excised metastases, mostly pleural nodules or supraclavicular lymph nodes, from the same resection used to grow TIL.

The starting material was tumor tissue, obtained at baseline. Source of these receptors: a person between 25 and 79 years old with non-small cell lung cancer.

This clone was detected only a few times. The chain employs TRBV5-4 and TRBJ1-2; D possibly corresponds to TRBD1 (6 bases). Germline-derived CDR1 and CDR2 are SGHNT and YYREEE (reference sequence). The CDR3 length is 16 residues. V gave up 4 bases and J gave up 1 base, with 17 bases separating them. The CDR3 DNA reads TGTGCCAGCAGCATCAAGACAGGCAGTGTTAACTATGGCTACACCTTC. This gives the protein CASSIKTGSVNYGYTF.

The chain combines TRBV5-1 with TRBJ1-2; D unclear. Germline CDR1 SGHRS, CDR2 YFSETQ. This CDR3 region has 13 residues. V shed 0 bases and J shed 1 base, with 4 bases lying between them. CDR3 sequence: CASSLENNYGYTF. DNA for the CDR3: TGCGCCAGCAGCTTGGAAAATAACTATGGCTACACCTTC.

The chain joins TRBV5-1 to TRBJ2-3; possibly TRBD1 for D (6 bases). The CDR3 is 15 amino acids. In germline, CDR1 is SGHRS, CDR2 YFSETQ. The V end lost 5 bases, the J end lost 0 bases, and 13 bases lay between the germline ends. The CDR3 DNA reads TGCGCCAGCAGTTATGACAGGCCTAGCACAGATACGCAGTATTTT. This gives the protein CASSYDRPSTDTQYF.

As concerns this clone: A read error is likely, as this CDR3 ends without the conserved phenylalanine or tryptophan. The DNA is left out, because the CDR3 cannot be placed on it with certainty; the CDR3 is given as TCRdb lists it. This chain links TRBV11-2 with TRBJ1-2; the table's D gene call, TRBD1, was not cross checked with the DNA. CDR1 SGHAT and CDR2 FQNNGV come from the germline V gene. From its first to its last residue, the CDR3 has 11 amino acids. CDR3 residues: CASSLKIRGQV.

J is TRBJ1-2 and V is TRBV6-6, with D unclear. The V and J ends lost 5 bases and 2 bases respectively, with 9 bases between them. The CDR3 covers 13 residues. The germline gives CDR1 MNHNY, CDR2 SVGAGI (reference sequence). CDR3 in DNA: TGTGCCAGCAGTCCGGACCCAAACTATGGCTACACCTTC. It is translated as CASSPDPNYGYTF.

For this clone: Other DNA sequences from this sample encode an identical CDR3 as well. The J gene is TRBJ1-5, the V gene TRBV29-1; 11 bases line up with TRBD1. The CDR3 spans 13 residues. With 4 bases clipped from V and 6 bases from J, the junction kept 2 bases outside the gene matches. CDR1 is SQVTM and CDR2 is ANQGSEA in the germline V gene. The CDR3 here is CSVAGTGGQPQHF. As DNA, the CDR3 is TGCAGCGTTGCAGGGACAGGGGGTCAGCCCCAGCATTTT.

This sequence joins TRBV5-3 and TRBJ2-7; 7 nucleotides line up with TRBD1. TRBV5-3 is filed as an ORF, its function uncertain. The CDR3 is made up of 13 amino acids. V lost 8 bases, J lost 2 bases, and 7 bases stayed unmatched. CDR3 sequence reads: CARTGTDPYEQYF. For the CDR3, the DNA is TGTGCCAGGACCGGGACAGATCCCTACGAGCAGTACTTC.

Only a few counts were recorded for this clone. This chain joins TRBV9 and TRBJ1-1, with 10 positions matching TRBD1. Per germline, CDR1 SGDLS and CDR2 YYNGEE. After removal of 0 bases from V and 7 bases from J, the junction contained 9 bases not matched to a gene. This CDR3 has 16 amino acids. In DNA form, the CDR3 reads TGTGCCAGCAGCGTAGCGTCGGGACAGGGGATGGGTGAAGCTTTCTTT. Its protein is CASSVASGQGMGEAFF.